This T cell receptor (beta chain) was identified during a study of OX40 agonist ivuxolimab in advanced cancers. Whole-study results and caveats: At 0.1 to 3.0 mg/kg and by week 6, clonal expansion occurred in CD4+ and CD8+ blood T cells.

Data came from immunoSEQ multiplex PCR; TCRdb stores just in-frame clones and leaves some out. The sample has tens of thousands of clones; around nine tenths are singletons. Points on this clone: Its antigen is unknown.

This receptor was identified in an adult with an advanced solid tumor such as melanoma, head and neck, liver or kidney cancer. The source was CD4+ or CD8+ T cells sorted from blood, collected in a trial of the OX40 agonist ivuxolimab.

The CDR3 DNA follows: TGTGCCTGGAAGAGGGGAGGACTATACGAGCAGTACTTC. Translated, it gives CAWKRGGLYEQYF. This chain uses TRBV30 with TRBJ2-7; the D gene is possibly TRBD2 (6 bases). This CDR3 is built from 13 residues. With 4 bases removed from V and 4 bases from J, the gap between germline ends came to 14 bases. Germline CDR1 is GTSNPN and CDR2 is SVGIG (reference sequence).